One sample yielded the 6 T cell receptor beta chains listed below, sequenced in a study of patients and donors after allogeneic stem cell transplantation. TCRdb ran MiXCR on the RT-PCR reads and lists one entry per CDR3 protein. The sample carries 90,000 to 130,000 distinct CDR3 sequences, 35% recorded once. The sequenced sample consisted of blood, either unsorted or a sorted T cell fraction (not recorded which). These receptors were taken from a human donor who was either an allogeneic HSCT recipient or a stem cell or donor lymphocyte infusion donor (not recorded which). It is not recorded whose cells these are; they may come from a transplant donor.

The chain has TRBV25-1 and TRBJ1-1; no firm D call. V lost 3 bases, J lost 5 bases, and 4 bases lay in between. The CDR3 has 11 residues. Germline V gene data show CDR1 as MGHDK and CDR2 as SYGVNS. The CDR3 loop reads CASSDRTEAFF. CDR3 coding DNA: TGTGCCAGCAGTGATCGGACTGAAGCTTTCTTT.

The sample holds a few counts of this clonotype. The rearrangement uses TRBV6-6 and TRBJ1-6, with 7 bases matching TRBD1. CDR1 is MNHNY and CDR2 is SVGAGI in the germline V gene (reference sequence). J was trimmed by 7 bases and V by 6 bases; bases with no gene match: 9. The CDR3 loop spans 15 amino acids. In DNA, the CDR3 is TGTGCCAGCAGCTGGGCAGGGGGAGGAAATTCACCCCTCCACTTT. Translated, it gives CASSWAGGGNSPLHF.

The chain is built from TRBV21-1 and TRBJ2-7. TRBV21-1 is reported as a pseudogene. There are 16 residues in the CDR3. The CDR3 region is CASSRSLWIGDYEQYF. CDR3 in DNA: TGTGCCAGCAGCCGCTCACTGTGGATTGGGGACTACGAGCAGTACTTC.

This CDR3 is CSAWDPSSYNEQFF. CDR3 sequence (DNA): TGCAGTGCCTGGGACCCGAGCTCCTACAATGAGCAGTTCTTC. The chain is built from TRBV20-1 and TRBJ2-1; either TRBD1 or TRBD2 may supply D (5 bases each). Germline lookup yields CDR1 DFQATT and CDR2 SNEGSKA (reference sequence). Trimming stripped 6 bases from V and 0 bases from J, with 12 bases between. CDR3 length equals 14 residues.

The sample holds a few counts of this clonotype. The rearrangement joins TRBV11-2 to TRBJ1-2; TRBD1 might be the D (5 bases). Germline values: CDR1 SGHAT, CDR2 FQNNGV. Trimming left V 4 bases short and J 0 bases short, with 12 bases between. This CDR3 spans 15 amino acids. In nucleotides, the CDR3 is TGTGCCAGCAGCTCCCCAGGGCCTTCTAACTATGGCTACACCTTC. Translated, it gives CASSSPGPSNYGYTF.

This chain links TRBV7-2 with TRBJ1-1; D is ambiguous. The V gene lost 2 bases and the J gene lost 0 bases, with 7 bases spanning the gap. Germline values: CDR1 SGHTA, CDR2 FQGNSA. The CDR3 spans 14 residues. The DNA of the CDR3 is TGTGCCAGCAGCTTAAACCCATTGAACACTGAAGCTTTCTTT. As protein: CASSLNPLNTEAFF.